Below are 22 T cell receptor beta chains sequenced from a single sample in a study of OX40 agonist ivuxolimab in advanced cancers. Here immunoSEQ multiplex PCR was the method, and the copy in TCRdb shows in-frame clones only, minus some. The table records tens of thousands of clones, 80% to 90% of them present only once. The source was CD4+ or CD8+ T cells sorted from blood, collected in a trial of the OX40 agonist ivuxolimab. All receptors come from an adult with an advanced solid tumor such as melanoma, head and neck, liver or kidney cancer.

CDR3 loop: CATSRETGQVVNEQFF. In DNA, the CDR3 is TGTGCCACCAGCAGGGAGACAGGGCAGGTTGTCAATGAGCAGTTCTTC. V and J are TRBV15 and TRBJ2-1; TRBD1 matches at 7 bases. Losses at the gene ends were 3 bases for V and 6 bases for J; bases not matched to a gene: 11. The CDR3 spans 16 residues. Per the germline V gene, CDR1 is LNHNV and CDR2 is YYDKDF (reference sequence).

This clone showed up just a few times. DNA for the CDR3: TGCGCCAGCAGCTTGTACGGAGCGCGAGAGACCCAGTACTTC. It codes for CASSLYGARETQYF. V usage is TRBV5-1 and J usage is TRBJ2-5; D ambiguous. The length of the CDR3 is 14 residues. From germline, CDR1 is SGHRS and CDR2 YFSETQ. V was clipped by 1 base and J by 4 bases, with 11 bases between them. The entire variable domain, with the rest obtained from reference TRBV5-1 and TRBJ2-5, is as follows: KAGVTQTPRYLIKTRGQQVTLSCSPISGHRSVSWYQQTPGQGLQFLFEYFSETQRNKGNFPGRFSGRQFSNSRSEMNVSTLELGDSALYLCASSLYGARETQYFGPGTRLLVL.

A note on this clone: The sample contains more than one DNA sequence encoding this CDR3. The chain employs TRBV6-5 and TRBJ1-1; 7 bases are shared with TRBD1. This CDR3 contains 15 residues. V dropped 0 bases and J dropped 2; count of bases not matched to a gene: 3. CDR1 and CDR2 (germline): MNHEY, SVGAGI. CDR3 coding DNA: TGTGCCAGCAGTTACTCAGGGACAGCCAACACTGAAGCTTTCTTT. Protein: CASSYSGTANTEAFF.

The chain uses TRBV6-6 and TRBJ2-7, with TRBD1 matching 10 bases. Trimming at V came to 5 bases and at J to 6 bases, leaving 7 bases not matched to a gene. CDR1 and CDR2 (germline): MNHNY, SVGAGI (reference sequence). CDR3 length: 14 amino acids. CDR3 protein: CASSLTGGGSEQYF. In DNA, the CDR3 is TGTGCCAGCAGTCTGACAGGGGGCGGCTCCGAGCAGTACTTC.

The chain employs TRBV6-6 and TRBJ1-4; D ambiguous. Trimming took 6 bases from V and 2 from J, leaving 10 bases between them. Germline CDR1 MNHNY, CDR2 SVGAGI (reference sequence). The CDR3 has 14 residues. The CDR3 is CASRPHGTNEKLFF. CDR3 DNA sequence: TGTGCCAGCAGACCCCATGGGACTAATGAAAAACTGTTTTTT.

The chain joins TRBV28 to TRBJ2-3; D gene ambiguous. The CDR3 covers 16 residues. The V gene lost 4 bases and the J gene lost 2 bases, with 16 bases spanning the gap. Germline assignment: CDR1 MDHEN and CDR2 SYDVKM. CDR3 coding DNA: TGTGCCAGCAGTTCGTTGACCACCCGGCCCACAGATACGCAGTATTTT. Its protein is CASSSLTTRPTDTQYF.

The rearrangement joins TRBV7-9 to TRBJ1-1; tentatively, D is TRBD1 (5 bases). Trimming shortened V by 2 bases and J by 1 base, and 8 bases separated the two germline ends. The CDR3 contains 14 residues. The germline CDR1 and CDR2 sequences are SEHNR and FQNEAQ (reference sequence). In nucleotides, the CDR3 is TGTGCCAGCAGCTTAAGACAGACGAACACTGAAGCTTTCTTT. Translated, it gives CASSLRQTNTEAFF.

The chain joins TRBV10-3 to TRBJ2-7; 9 bases fit TRBD2. Looked up from germline, CDR1 is ENHRY and CDR2 is SYGVKD. V was clipped by 6 bases and J by 2 bases; unmatched bases: 5. This CDR3 spans 14 amino acids. CDR3: CAIRSTSGAYEQYF. Here the CDR3 DNA reads TGTGCCATCAGATCGACTAGCGGAGCCTACGAGCAGTACTTC.

The V call is TRBV15, the J call TRBJ2-2; TRBD2 might be the D (6 bases). CDR1 is LNHNV and CDR2 is YYDKDF in the germline V gene (reference sequence). The CDR3 loop spans 15 amino acids. The V end was cut by 1 base, the J end by 4 bases, with 10 bases between. The DNA of the CDR3 is TGTGCCACCAGCAGAGGTGGAGGGGTCACCGGGGAGCTGTTTTTT. Its translation: CATSRGGGVTGELFF.

The rearrangement uses TRBV4-1 and TRBJ1-1; 9 bases match TRBD1. Losses at the gene ends were 4 bases for V and 5 bases for J; bases not matched to a gene: 5. This CDR3 is built from 14 residues. CDR1 is MGHRA, CDR2 YSYEKL, per germline. In DNA form, the CDR3 reads TGCGCCAGCAGCCGCGGGGACAGGGAGACTGAAGCTTTCTTT. Protein product: CASSRGDRETEAFF.

The genes are TRBV28 and TRBJ2-3; TRBD2 agrees at 10 bases. The CDR3 contains 16 residues. With 5 bases clipped from V and 2 bases from J, the junction kept 7 bases outside the gene matches. Germline V CDR1 and CDR2: MDHEN, SYDVKM. The DNA for the CDR3 is TGTGCCAGCAGTCCCTGGACTAGCGGACACACAGATACGCAGTATTTT. This codes for CASSPWTSGHTDTQYF.

The V and J genes are TRBV12-5 and TRBJ2-5; no clear D. V was shortened by 3 bases and J by 2 bases, with 7 bases between the two germline ends. Germline CDR1 and CDR2: LGHNT and FRNRAP. This CDR3 is 13 amino acids long. The CDR3, as DNA: TGTGCTAGTGGTTTTTGGGGTCAAGAGACCCAGTACTTC. Its translation: CASGFWGQETQYF.

The genes are TRBV6-6 and TRBJ2-1; 8 bases agree with TRBD1. The CDR3 extends over 14 amino acids. Trimming took 4 bases from V and 8 from J; bases not matched to a gene: 7. Germline V gene lookup returns CDR1 MNHNY and CDR2 SVGAGI (reference sequence). The CDR3 DNA reads as TGTGCCAGCAGTTCAGGGGGCGGCCCGGATGAGCAGTTCTTC. Residues: CASSSGGGPDEQFF.

This clone was seen only once. V usage is TRBV29-1 and J usage is TRBJ2-7, with TRBD2 as a possible D gene (5 bases). The CDR3 contains 12 residues. The V end lost 2 bases, the J end lost 7 bases, and 12 bases lay between the germline ends. Looked up from germline, CDR1 is SQVTM and CDR2 is ANQGSEA. This chain's CDR3 is CSVERTPGEQYF. The CDR3 DNA reads as TGCAGCGTTGAAAGGACCCCGGGAGAGCAGTACTTC.

The chain recombines TRBV18 with TRBJ2-1; 10 nucleotides align to TRBD2. The CDR3 length is 18 residues. Germline V gives CDR1 KGHSH, CDR2 LQKENI. Trimming cost V 3 bases and J 1 base; bases outside gene matches: 9. CDR3 loop: CASSPLTLLAGSYNEQFF. Written as DNA, the CDR3 is TGTGCCAGCTCACCTCTGACGTTACTAGCGGGATCCTACAATGAGCAGTTCTTC. The full variable domain, rest sourced from reference TRBV18 and TRBJ2-1, is NAGVMQNPRHLVRRRGQEARLRCSPMKGHSHVYWYRQLPEEGLKFMVYLQKENIIDESGMPKERFSAEFPKEGPSILRIQQVVRGDSAAYFCASSPLTLLAGSYNEQFFGPGTRLTVL.

CDR3 sequence reads: CASSLRNYEQYF. The CDR3 nucleotides are TGTGCCAGCAGCTTACGAAACTACGAGCAGTACTTC. The V and J genes are TRBV7-9 and TRBJ2-7; D remains unclear. The CDR3 has 12 amino acids. Germline CDR1 is SEHNR and CDR2 is FQNEAQ (reference sequence). V dropped 2 bases and J dropped 3 bases, with 5 bases sitting between them.

Comment on this clone: At one of its ends the junction is not consistent with the germline gene, which may arise from a read error. This chain connects TRBV7-7 to TRBJ2-5; the match to TRBD1 covers 8 bases. Germline lookup yields CDR1 SSHAT and CDR2 FNYEAQ (reference sequence). This CDR3 contains 13 residues. The CDR3 loop is CASSFTGGETQYF. CDR3 nucleotide sequence: TGTGCTAGCAGCTTCACAGGGGGAGAGACCCAGTACTTC. Supplemented by reference TRBV7-7 and TRBJ2-5, the full variable domain reads GAGVSQSPRYKVTKRGQDVTLRCDPISSHATLYWYQQALGQGPEFLTYFNYEAQPDKSGLPSDRFSAERPEGSISTLTIQRTEQRDSAMYRCASSFTGGETQYFGPGTRLLVL.

This sequence joins TRBV5-4 and TRBJ2-7; 8 nucleotides line up with TRBD1. Losses at the gene ends were 2 bases for V and 6 bases for J; bases not matched to a gene: 7. CDR1 is SGHNT and CDR2 is YYREEE in the germline V gene (reference sequence). CDR3 length equals 14 residues. The DNA of the CDR3 is TGTGCCAGCAGCTTTTACGGCAGGGGGCTCGAGCAGTACTTC. It specifies CASSFYGRGLEQYF.

This clone was recorded only once. The chain joins TRBV6-1 to TRBJ2-5, with 7 bases aligning to TRBD2. This CDR3 region has 13 residues. Germline-derived CDR1 and CDR2 are MNHNS and SASEGT. Unmatched junction bases numbered 2, after V lost 6 bases and J lost 1 base. The CDR3: CASSREVQETQYF. The CDR3 DNA is TGTGCCAGCAGCCGGGAGGTCCAAGAGACCCAGTACTTC.

V gene TRBV5-4 combines with J gene TRBJ1-2, with 11 bases identical to TRBD1. Per germline, CDR1 SGHNT and CDR2 YYREEE (reference sequence). The CDR3 is 14 residues long. V trimming: 4 bases; J trimming: 5 bases; junction bases outside the gene matches: 4. The CDR3 sequence is CASSPGQGGYGYTF. The CDR3 DNA sequence: TGTGCCAGCAGCCCGGGACAGGGGGGGTATGGCTACACCTTC.

This rearrangement joins TRBV7-3 to TRBJ1-1, with 11 bases fitting TRBD1. Germline V gene sequence: CDR1 SGHTA, CDR2 FQGTGA. V dropped 5 bases and J dropped 11; count of bases not matched to a gene: 7. The CDR3 has 13 amino acids. The CDR3 spells CASSRTGGNTAFF. DNA of the CDR3: TGTGCCAGCAGCCGGACAGGGGGCAACACGGCTTTCTTT.

V gene TRBV2 combines with J gene TRBJ1-5; D possibly corresponds to TRBD1 (6 bases). Germline V lookup: CDR1 SNHLY, CDR2 FYNNEI. Trimming shortened V by 8 bases and J by 4 bases, and 12 bases separated the two germline ends. This CDR3 is 13 amino acids long. The DNA for the CDR3 is TGTGCCAGCCACCGGGACAAAAATCAGCCCCAGCATTTT. Protein product: CASHRDKNQPQHF.